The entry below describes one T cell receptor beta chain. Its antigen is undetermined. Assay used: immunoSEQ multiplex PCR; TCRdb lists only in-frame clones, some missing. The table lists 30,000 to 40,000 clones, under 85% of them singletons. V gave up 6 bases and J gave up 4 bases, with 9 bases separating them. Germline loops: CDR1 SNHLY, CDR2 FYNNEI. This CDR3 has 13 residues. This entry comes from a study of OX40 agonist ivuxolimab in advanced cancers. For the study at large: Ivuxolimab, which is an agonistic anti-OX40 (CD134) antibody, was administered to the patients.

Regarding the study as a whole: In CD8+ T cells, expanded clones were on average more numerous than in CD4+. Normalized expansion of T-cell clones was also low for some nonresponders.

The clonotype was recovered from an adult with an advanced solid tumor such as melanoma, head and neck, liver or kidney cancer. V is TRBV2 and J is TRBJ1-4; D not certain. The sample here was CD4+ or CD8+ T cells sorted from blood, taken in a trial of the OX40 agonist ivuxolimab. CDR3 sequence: CASRAGRNEKLFF. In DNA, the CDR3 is TGTGCCAGCAGGGCGGGCCGTAATGAAAAACTGTTTTTT.